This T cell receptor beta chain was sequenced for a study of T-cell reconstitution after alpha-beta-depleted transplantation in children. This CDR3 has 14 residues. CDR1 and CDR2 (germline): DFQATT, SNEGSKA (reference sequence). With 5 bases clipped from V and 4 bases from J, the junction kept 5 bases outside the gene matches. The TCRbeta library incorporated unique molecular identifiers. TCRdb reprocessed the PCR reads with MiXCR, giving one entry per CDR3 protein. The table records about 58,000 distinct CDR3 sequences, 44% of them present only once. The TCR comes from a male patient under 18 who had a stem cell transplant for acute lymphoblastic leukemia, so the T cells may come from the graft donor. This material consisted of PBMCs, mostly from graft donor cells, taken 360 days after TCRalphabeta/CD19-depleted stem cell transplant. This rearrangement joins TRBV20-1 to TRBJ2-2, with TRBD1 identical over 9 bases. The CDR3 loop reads CSAWDRVVTGELFF. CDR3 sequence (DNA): TGCAGTGCTTGGGACAGGGTCGTCACCGGGGAGCTGTTTTTT.